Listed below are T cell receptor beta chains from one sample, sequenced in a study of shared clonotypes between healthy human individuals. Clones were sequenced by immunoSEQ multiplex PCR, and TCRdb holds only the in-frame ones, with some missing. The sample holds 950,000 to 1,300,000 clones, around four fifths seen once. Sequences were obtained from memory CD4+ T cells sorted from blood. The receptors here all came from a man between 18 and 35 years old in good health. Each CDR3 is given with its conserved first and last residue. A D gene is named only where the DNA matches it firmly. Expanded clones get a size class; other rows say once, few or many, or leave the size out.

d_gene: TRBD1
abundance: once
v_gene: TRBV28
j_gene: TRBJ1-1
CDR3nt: TGTGCCAGCAGTTTATGGGGGACAGGGGGCACTGAAGCTTTCTTT
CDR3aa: CASSLWGTGGTEAFF

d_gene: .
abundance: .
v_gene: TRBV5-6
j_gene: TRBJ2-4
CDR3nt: TGTGCCAGCAGCTTGGATCGGGCCAAAAACATTCAGTACTTC
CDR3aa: CASSLDRAKNIQYF

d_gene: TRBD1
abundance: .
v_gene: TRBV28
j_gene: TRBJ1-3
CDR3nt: TGTGCCAGCAGTTTAGAGGGGGCTGAGTACACCATATATTTT
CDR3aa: CASSLEGAEYTIYF

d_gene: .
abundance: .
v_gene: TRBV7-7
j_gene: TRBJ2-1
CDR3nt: TGTGCTAGCAGCTTCCCCCACGCTGCCGATGAGCAGTTCTTC
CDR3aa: CASSFPHAADEQFF

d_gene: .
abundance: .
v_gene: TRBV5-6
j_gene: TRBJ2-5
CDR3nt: TGTGCCAGCAGCTTGGTGGCAGAGCGGACCCAGTACTTC
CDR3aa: CASSLVAERTQYF

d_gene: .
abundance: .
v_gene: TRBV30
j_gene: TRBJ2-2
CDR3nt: TGTGCCTGGAAGGAGAACACGAACACCGGGGAGCTGTTTTTT
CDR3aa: CAWKENTNTGELFF

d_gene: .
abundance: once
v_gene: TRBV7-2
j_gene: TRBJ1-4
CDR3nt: TGTGCCAGCAGCTTTCTCGGCCCAGGGAGAGCTACAACTAATGAAAAACTGTTTTTT
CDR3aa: CASSFLGPGRATTNEKLFF

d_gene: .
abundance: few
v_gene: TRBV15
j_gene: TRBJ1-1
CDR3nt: TGTGCCACCAGCAACGCGTTGAACACTGAAGCTTTCTTT
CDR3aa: CATSNALNTEAFF

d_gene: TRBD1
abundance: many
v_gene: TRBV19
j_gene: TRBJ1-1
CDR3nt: TGTGCCAGTAGTCCCAGGGGGACCAACACTGAAGCTTTCTTT
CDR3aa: CASSPRGTNTEAFF

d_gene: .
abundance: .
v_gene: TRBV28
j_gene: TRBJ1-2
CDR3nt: TGTGCCAGCAGTATGCAGGGAATCTATGGCTACACCTTC
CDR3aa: CASSMQGIYGYTF

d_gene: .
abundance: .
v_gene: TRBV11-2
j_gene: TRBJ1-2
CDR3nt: TGTGCCAGCAGCTTGGGACCGTATGGCTACACCTTC
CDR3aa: CASSLGPYGYTF

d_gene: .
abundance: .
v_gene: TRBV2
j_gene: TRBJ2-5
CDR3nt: TGTGCCAGCCGCAGGGGACAAGAGACCCAGTACTTC
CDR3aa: CASRRGQETQYF

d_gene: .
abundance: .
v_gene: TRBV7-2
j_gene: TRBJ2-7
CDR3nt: TGTGCCAGCAGCTTAGACCTCCTTTCCTACGAGCAGTACTTC
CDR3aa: CASSLDLLSYEQYF

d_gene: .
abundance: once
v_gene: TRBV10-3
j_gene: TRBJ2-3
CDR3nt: TGTGCCATCAGTGCACGGGCCGACACAGATACGCAGTATTTT
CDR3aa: CAISARADTDTQYF

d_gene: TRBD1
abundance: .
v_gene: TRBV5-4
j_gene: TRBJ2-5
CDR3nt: TGTGCCAGCAGCTTGTCGGGGCGACAGGGTGGGCAAGAGACCCAGTACTTC
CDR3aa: CASSLSGRQGGQETQYF